These 4 T cell receptor beta chains were sequenced from one sample in a study of identical twins. TCRdb used MiXCR to reprocess the 5' RACE reads, holding one entry per CDR3 protein. This table holds approximately 1.8 million distinct CDR3 sequences, roughly 35% found once. The sample consisted of cord blood. Every receptor here comes from a newborn girl in good health.

The chain uses TRBV4-2 and TRBJ2-2; the match to TRBD2 covers 10 bases. From germline, CDR1 is LGHNA and CDR2 YNFKEQ. The V segment lost 1 base and the J segment 3 bases; nucleotides outside the gene matches: 2. CDR3 length: 16 amino acids. Written as DNA, the CDR3 is TGTGCCAGCAGCCAAGTCCTAGCGGGAGACACCGGGGAGCTGTTTTTT. This sequence encodes CASSQVLAGDTGELFF.

A few counts support this clonotype. The chain combines TRBV12-3 or TRBV12-4 with TRBJ1-1, with D perhaps TRBD1 (6 bases). CDR3 length equals 18 residues. Trimming took off 3 bases at V and 6 bases at J, with 26 bases between the two ends. CDR3 in amino acids: CASSLARVWGAIEAEAFF. CDR3 nucleotides: TGTGCCAGCAGTTTGGCCCGAGTGTGGGGGGCTATTGAAGCTGAAGCTTTCTTT.

The chain recombines TRBV9 with TRBJ2-7; no reliable D call. Germline V lookup: CDR1 SGDLS, CDR2 YYNGEE. The CDR3 has 13 amino acids. Trimming pared 0 bases from V and 6 bases from J, leaving 10 bases between. The CDR3 spells CASSVDPGLEQYF. The CDR3 nucleotides are TGTGCCAGCAGCGTAGATCCCGGGCTCGAGCAGTACTTC.

This chain links TRBV5-5 with TRBJ2-7; D could derive from TRBD1 or TRBD2 (6 bases each). The length of the CDR3 is 15 residues. V shed 2 bases and J shed 1 base, with 13 bases lying between them. Germline CDR1 is SGHKS and CDR2 is YYEKEE (reference sequence). CDR3 nucleotide sequence: TGTGCCAGCAGCTTTAGGGGGACTGCGTCCTACGAGCAGTACTTC. As protein: CASSFRGTASYEQYF.